The sequence of this T cell receptor beta chain was determined in a study of OX40 agonist ivuxolimab in advanced cancers. Findings and caveats of the study: The study found that CD8+ T cells averaged more expanded clones than CD4+. There was clonal expansion of CD4+ and CD8+ blood T cells by week 6 at 0.1 to 3.0 mg/kg.

The CDR3 is made up of 17 amino acids. Between the trimmed V and J ends, which lost 2 bases and 3 bases, there was a span of 17 bases. Germline-derived CDR1 and CDR2 are LGHNT and FRNRAP. The assay was immunoSEQ multiplex PCR, and TCRdb's table has in-frame clones only and misses some. The sample lists around 67,000 clones, 87% occurring once. To note about this clone: Antigen specificity is unknown.

The starting material was CD4+ or CD8+ T cells sorted from blood, obtained in a trial of the OX40 agonist ivuxolimab. This TCR derives from an adult with an advanced solid tumor such as melanoma, head and neck, liver or kidney cancer. The genes are TRBV12-5 and TRBJ2-1, with D tentatively TRBD1 (6 bases). The CDR3 coding sequence is TGTGCTAGTGGTTTGCCTCCTTCCAGGGGATACTACAATGAGCAGTTCTTC. Translating it yields CASGLPPSRGYYNEQFF.